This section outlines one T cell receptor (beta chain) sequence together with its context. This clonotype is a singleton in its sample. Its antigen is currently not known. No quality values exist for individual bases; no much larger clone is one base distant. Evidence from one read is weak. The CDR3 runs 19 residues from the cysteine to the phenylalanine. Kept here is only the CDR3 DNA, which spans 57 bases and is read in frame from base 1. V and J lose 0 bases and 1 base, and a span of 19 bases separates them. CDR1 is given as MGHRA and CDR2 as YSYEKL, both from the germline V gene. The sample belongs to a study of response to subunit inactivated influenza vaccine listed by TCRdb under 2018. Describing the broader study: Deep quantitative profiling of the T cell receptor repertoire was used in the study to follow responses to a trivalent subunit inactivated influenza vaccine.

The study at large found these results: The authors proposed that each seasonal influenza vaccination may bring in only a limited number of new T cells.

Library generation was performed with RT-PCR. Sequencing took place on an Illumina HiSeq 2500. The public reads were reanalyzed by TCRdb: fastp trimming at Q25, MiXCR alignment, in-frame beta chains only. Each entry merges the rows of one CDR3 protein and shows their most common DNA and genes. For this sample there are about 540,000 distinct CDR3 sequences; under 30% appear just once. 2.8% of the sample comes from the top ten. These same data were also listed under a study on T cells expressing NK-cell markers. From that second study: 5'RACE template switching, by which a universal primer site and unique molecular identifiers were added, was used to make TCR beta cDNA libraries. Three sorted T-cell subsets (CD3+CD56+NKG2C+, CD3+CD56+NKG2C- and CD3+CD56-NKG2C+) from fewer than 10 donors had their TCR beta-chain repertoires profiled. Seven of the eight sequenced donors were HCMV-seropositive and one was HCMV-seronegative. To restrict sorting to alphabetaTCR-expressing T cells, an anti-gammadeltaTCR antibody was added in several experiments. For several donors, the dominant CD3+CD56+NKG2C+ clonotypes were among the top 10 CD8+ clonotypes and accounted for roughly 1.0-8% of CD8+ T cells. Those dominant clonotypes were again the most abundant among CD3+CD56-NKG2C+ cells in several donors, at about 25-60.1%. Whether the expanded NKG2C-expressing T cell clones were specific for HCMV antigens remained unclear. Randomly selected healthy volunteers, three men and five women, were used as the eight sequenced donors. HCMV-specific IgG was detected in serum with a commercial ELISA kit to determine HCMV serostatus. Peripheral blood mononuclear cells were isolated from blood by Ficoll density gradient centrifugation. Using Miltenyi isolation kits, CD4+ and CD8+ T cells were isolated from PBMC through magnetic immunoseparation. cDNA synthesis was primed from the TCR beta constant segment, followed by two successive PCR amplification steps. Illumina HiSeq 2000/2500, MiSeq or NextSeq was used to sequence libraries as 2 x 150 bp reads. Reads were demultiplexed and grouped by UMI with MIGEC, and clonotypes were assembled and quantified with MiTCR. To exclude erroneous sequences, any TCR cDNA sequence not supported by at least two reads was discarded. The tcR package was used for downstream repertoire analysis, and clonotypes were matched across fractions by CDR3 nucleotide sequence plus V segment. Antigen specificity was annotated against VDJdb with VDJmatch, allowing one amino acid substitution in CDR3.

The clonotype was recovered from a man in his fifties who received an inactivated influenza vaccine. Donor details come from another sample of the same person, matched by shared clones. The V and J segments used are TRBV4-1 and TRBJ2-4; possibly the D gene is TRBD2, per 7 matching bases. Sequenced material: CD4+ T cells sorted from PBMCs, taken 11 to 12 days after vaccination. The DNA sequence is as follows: TGCGCCAGCAGCCAAGAGGCTGGGGGCGGACTAGTTGCCAAAAACATTCAGTACTTC. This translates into CASSQEAGGGLVAKNIQYF.